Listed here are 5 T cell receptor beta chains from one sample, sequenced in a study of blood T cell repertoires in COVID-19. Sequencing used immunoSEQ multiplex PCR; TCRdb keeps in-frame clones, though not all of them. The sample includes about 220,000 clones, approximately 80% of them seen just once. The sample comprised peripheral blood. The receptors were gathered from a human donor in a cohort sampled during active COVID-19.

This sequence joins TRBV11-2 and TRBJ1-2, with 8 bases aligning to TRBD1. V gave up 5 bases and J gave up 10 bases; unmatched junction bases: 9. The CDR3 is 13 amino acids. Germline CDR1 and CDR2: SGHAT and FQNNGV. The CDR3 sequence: CASSLDRENDYTF. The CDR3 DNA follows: TGTGCCAGCAGCCTGGACAGGGAAAATGACTACACCTTC.

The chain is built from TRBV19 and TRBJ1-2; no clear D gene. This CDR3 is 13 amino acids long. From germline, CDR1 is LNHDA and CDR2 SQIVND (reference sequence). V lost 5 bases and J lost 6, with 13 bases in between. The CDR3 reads CASSSADWNGYTF. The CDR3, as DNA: TGTGCCAGTAGTTCCGCCGACTGGAATGGCTACACCTTC. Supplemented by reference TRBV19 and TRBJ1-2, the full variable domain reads DGGITQSPKYLFRKEGQNVTLSCEQNLNHDAMYWYRQDPGQGLRLIYYSQIVNDFQKGDIAEGYSVSREKKESFPLTVTSAQKNPTAFYLCASSSADWNGYTFGSGTRLTVV.

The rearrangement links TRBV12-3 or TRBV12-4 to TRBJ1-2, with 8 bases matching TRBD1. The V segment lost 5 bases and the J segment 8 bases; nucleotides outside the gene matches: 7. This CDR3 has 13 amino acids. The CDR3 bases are TGTGCCAGCAGTCCCCAGGGGGCGTGGGGCTACACCTTC. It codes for CASSPQGAWGYTF.

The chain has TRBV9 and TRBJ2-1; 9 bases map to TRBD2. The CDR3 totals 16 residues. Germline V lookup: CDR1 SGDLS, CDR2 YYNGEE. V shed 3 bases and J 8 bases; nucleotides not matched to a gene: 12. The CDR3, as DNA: TGTGCCAGCAGCGCTTCCCGGAGCGGGAGGTCATATGAGCAGTTCTTC. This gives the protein CASSASRSGRSYEQFF.

DNA for the CDR3: TGTGCCAGCAGTTACTCTGGCAGGGTTCCGCAGCCCCAGCATTTT. This codes for CASSYSGRVPQPQHF. This chain uses TRBV6-2 or TRBV6-3 with TRBJ1-5; perhaps TRBD1 as D (5 bases). The CDR3 spans 15 residues. V was clipped by 0 bases and J by 7 bases, with 13 bases between them. Germline lookup yields CDR1 MNHEY and CDR2 SVGEGT.